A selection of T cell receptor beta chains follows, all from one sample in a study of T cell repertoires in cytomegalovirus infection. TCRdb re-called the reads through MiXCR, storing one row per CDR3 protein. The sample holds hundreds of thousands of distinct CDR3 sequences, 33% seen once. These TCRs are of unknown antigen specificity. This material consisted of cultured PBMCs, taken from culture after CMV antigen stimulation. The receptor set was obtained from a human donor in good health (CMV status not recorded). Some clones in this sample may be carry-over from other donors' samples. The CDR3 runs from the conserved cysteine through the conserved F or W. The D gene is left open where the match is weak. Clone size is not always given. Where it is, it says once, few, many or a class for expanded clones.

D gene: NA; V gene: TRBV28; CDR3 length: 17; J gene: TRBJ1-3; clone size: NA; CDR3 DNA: TGTGCCAGCAGTTTACCACAAGGCCAACCGGGAGGAAACACCATATATTTT; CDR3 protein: CASSLPQGQPGGNTIYF
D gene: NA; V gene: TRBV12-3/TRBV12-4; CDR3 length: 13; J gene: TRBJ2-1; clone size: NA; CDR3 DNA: TGTGCCAGCAGTTTCACGGGGGTGGGTGAGCAGTTCTTC; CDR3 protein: CASSFTGVGEQFF
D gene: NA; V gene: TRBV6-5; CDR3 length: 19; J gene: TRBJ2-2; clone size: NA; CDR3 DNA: TGTGCCAGCAGCAGCAAGAGGGGTGTAGGGCTAGTTTACACCGGGGAGCTGTTTTTT; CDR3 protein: CASSSKRGVGLVYTGELFF
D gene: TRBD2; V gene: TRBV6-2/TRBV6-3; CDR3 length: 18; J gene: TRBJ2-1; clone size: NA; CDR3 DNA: TGTGCCAGCACTCACGCTCCGGGACTAGCGGCGAACTACAATGAGCAGTTCTTC; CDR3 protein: CASTHAPGLAANYNEQFF
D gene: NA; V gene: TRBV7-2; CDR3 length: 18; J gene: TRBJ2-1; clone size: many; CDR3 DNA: TGTGCCAGCAGCTTAGCCCACGGGCGGACAAGCTCCTACAATGAGCAGTTCTTC; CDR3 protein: CASSLAHGRTSSYNEQFF
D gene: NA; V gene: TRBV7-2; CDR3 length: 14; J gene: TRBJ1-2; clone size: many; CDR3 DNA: TGTGCCAGCAGCTTAGAGGGCAATCTAGGCGGCTACACCTTC; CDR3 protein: CASSLEGNLGGYTF
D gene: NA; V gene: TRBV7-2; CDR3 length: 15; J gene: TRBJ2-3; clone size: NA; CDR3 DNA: TGTGCCAGCAGCTTAGATCCGGGGGGCCTCGAGACGCAGTATTTT; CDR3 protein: CASSLDPGGLETQYF
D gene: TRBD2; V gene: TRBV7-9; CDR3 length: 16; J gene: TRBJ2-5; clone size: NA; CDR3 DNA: TGTGCCAGCAGCGTAACCCGTAGCGGGAGCGGCGAGACCCAGTACTTC; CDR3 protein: CASSVTRSGSGETQYF
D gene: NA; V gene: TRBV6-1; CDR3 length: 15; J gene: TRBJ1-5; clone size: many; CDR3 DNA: TGTGCCAGCACCCCGACGTCAGTCAGCAATCAGCCCCAGCATTTT; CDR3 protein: CASTPTSVSNQPQHF
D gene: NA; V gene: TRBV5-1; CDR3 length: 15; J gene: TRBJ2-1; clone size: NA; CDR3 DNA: TGCGCCAGCAGCTTCGGGGTTGCAGAGTACAATGAGCAGTTCTTC; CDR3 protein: CASSFGVAEYNEQFF
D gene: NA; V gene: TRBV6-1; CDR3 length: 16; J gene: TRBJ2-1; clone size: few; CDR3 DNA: TGTGCCAGCAGTGAACGGGGAGGGGGGCCTGTCAATGAGCAGTTCTTC; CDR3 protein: CASSERGGGPVNEQFF
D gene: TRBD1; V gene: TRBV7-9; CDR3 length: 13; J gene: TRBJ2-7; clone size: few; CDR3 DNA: TGTGCCAGCAGCTTAGCGCAGGGGGTCGAGCAGTACTTC; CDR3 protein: CASSLAQGVEQYF
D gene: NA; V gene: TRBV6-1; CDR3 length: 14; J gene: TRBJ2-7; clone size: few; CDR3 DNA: TGTGCCAGCAGTGAAGCGCCAGGGACCTACGAGCAGTACTTC; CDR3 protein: CASSEAPGTYEQYF
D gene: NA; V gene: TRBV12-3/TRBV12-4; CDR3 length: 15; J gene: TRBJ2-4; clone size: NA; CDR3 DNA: TGTGCCAGCAGTTTTAGGACGGTAGCCAAAAACATTCAGTACTTC; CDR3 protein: CASSFRTVAKNIQYF
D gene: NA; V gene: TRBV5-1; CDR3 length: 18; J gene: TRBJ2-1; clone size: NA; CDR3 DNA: TGCGCCAGCAGCTTCTGGGGGAGTCGGAGTAGCTCCTACAATGAGCAGTTCTTC; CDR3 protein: CASSFWGSRSSSYNEQFF
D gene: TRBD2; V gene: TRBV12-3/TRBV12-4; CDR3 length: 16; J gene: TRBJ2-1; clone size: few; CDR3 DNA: TGTGCCAGCAGTTTATTTTTTAGCGGGAGGCGGAATGAGCAGTTCTTC; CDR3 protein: CASSLFFSGRRNEQFF
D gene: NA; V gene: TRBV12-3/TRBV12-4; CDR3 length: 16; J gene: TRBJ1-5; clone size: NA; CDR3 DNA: TGTGCCAGCAGTACAAACAGGGTAGGGAGCAATCAGCCCCAGCATTTT; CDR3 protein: CASSTNRVGSNQPQHF
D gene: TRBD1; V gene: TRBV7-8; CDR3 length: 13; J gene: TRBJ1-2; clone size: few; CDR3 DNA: TGTGCCAGCAGCGTCGGGACAGGGTATGGCTACACCTTC; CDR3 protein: CASSVGTGYGYTF
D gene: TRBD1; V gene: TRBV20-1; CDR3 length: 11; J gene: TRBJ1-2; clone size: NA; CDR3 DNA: TGCAGTGCTGAACAGGGGGCTGGCTACACCTTC; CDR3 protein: CSAEQGAGYTF
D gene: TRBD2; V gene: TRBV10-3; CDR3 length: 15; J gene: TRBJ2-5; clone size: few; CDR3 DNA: TGTGCCATCAGTGTCACGGGGGGACCTCAAGAGACCCAGTACTTC; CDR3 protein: CAISVTGGPQETQYF
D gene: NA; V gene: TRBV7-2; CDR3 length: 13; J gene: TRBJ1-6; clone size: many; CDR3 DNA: TGTGCCAGCAGCTTAGCAGGGGATTCACCCCTCCACTTT; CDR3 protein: CASSLAGDSPLHF
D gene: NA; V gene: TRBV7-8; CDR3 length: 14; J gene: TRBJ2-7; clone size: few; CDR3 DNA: TGTGCCAGCAGCTTAGGAGCAGCCGGGTACGAGCAGTACTTC; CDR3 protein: CASSLGAAGYEQYF
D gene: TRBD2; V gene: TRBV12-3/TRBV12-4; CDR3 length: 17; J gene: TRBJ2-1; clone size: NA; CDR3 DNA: TGTGCCAGCAGTCTCGCCGGGACTAGCGGGAGGTACGGTGAGCAGTTCTTC; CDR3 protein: CASSLAGTSGRYGEQFF
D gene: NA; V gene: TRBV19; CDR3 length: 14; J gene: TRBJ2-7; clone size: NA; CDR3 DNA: TGTGCCAGTAGTATAGATCTGGGGGCCTACGAGCAGTACTTC; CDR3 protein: CASSIDLGAYEQYF
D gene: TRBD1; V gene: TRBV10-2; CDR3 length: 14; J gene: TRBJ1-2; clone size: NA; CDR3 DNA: TGCGCCAGCAGATCTTGGACAGGGGGCGATGGCTACACCTTC; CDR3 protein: CASRSWTGGDGYTF
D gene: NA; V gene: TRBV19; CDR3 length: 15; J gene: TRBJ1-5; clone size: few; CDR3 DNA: TGTGCCAGTAGTATAGGTGGGCCCCAGATGCGGCCCCAGCATTTT; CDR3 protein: CASSIGGPQMRPQHF